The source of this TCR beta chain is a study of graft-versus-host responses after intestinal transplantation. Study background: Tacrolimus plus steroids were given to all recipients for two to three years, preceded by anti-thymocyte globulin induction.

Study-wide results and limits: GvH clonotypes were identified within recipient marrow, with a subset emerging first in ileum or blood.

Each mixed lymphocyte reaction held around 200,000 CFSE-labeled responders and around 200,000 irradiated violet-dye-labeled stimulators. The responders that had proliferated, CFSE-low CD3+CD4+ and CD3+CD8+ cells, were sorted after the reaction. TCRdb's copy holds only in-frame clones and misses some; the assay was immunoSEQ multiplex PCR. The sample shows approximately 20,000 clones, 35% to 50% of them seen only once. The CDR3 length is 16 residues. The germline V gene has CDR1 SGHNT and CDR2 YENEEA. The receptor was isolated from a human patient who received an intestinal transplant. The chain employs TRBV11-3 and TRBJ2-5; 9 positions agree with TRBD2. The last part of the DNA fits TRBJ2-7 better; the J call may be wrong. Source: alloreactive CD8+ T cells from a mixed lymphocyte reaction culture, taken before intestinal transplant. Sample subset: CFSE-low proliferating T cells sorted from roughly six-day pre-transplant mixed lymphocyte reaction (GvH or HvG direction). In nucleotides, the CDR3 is TGTGCCAGCAGCTTAGGTGGGCGGGAGGGTCCCTACGAGCAGTACTTC. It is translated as CASSLGGREGPYEQYF.